This T cell receptor beta chain was captured in a study of identical twins. Study-level results: Partial confounding of zero-insertion analyses by invariant MAIT and iNKT cells was possible. Models came in too low on out-of-frame TCR alpha sharing in monozygotic twins.

TCRdb fed the 5' RACE reads into MiXCR, producing one record per CDR3 protein. The sample records under 450,000 distinct CDR3 sequences, 18% being singletons. About this clonotype: The target antigen is unknown.

The CDR3 spans 15 residues. After removal of 5 bases from V and 5 bases from J, the junction contained 7 bases not matched to a gene. Per the germline V gene, CDR1 is SGHTA and CDR2 is FQGNSA. J is TRBJ2-2 and V is TRBV7-2; 8 bases are a match to TRBD1. The sequenced material came from naive T cells sorted from blood. This TCR was recovered from a man aged 50-60 years in good health. CDR3 protein: CASSRTGSYTGELFF. As DNA, the CDR3 is TGTGCCAGCAGCCGGACAGGGAGTTATACCGGGGAGCTGTTTTTT.